The 2 T cell receptor beta chains listed next were all sequenced from one sample in a study of blood T cell repertoires in COVID-19. TCRdb's table, derived via immunoSEQ multiplex PCR, lists solely in-frame clones and lacks some. The sample contains some 190,000 clones, around nine tenths of which appear only once. Specimen: peripheral blood. The source is a woman between 35 and 50 years old who had recovered from COVID-19.

The chain employs TRBV10-2 and TRBJ2-1, with D maybe TRBD1 (5 bases). The CDR3 length is 13 residues. Trimming left V 4 bases short and J 5 bases short, with 9 bases between. In germline, CDR1 is WSHSY, CDR2 SAAADI. CDR3 nucleotides: TGCGCCAGCAGTGTGACAGAAAACAATGAGCAGTTCTTC. Amino acid sequence: CASSVTENNEQFF.

V gene TRBV30 combines with J gene TRBJ2-7; possible D gene TRBD2, 5 bases. The CDR3 is 13 amino acids. CDR1 is GTSNPN, CDR2 SVGIG, per germline (reference sequence). V was cut by 3 bases and J by 5 bases, with 14 bases left in between. In DNA, the CDR3 is TGTGCCTGGAGGGAACTAGGAATCCACGAGCAGTACTTC. This codes for CAWRELGIHEQYF.